Listed below are T cell receptor beta chains from one sample, sequenced in a study of blood T cell repertoires in COVID-19. The data were produced by immunoSEQ multiplex PCR, yet TCRdb's version contains in-frame clones alone and is incomplete. The sample consists of more than 200,000 clones, 80% to 90% of them appearing once. Source material: peripheral blood. The receptors come from a man aged 50 to 60 with COVID-19, enrolled during active disease. CDR3s include the opening cysteine and the closing phenylalanine or tryptophan. The order of the fields is D gene, J gene, V gene, CDR3 protein. A D gene is named only where the DNA matches it firmly.

NA | TRBJ2-7 | TRBV5-1 | CASSFAWQATYEQYF
NA | TRBJ2-4 | TRBV7-2 | CASSLGARSKNIQYF
TRBD1 | TRBJ1-4 | TRBV15 | CATSREFPDRADATNEKLFF
NA | TRBJ1-3 | TRBV4-3 | CASSQESPGTRNTIYF
NA | TRBJ1-1 | TRBV19 | CASPQGNEAFF
NA | TRBJ2-5 | TRBV12-3/TRBV12-4 | CASTLTAQETQYF
NA | TRBJ2-7 | TRBV18 | CASSPVAGANYEQYF
NA | TRBJ1-5 | TRBV15 | CATRDGGMVQPQHF
TRBD1 | TRBJ1-2 | TRBV5-8 | CASSFGQGLYYGYTF
TRBD1 | TRBJ2-1 | TRBV9 | CASSVGTGVEYNEQFF
NA | TRBJ2-7 | TRBV18 | CASSPNGGASYEQYF
NA | TRBJ1-5 | TRBV19 | CASSIQGWQPQHF
NA | TRBJ2-2 | TRBV11-2 | CASSLNGFDTGELFF
TRBD2 | TRBJ2-1 | TRBV7-3 | CASSLTGLGNEQFF
TRBD1 | TRBJ2-1 | TRBV18 | CASSLDRGTNNEQFF